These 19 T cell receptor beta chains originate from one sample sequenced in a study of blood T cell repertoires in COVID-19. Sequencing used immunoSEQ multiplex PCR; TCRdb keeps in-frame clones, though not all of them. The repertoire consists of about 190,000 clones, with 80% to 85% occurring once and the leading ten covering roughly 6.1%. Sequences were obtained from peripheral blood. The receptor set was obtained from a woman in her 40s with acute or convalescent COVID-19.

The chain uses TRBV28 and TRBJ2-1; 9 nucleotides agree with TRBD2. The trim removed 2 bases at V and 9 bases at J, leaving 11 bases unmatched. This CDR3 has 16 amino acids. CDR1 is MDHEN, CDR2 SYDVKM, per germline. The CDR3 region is CASSLRETGTSTEQFF. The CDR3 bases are TGTGCCAGCAGTTTACGGGAGACCGGGACTAGCACTGAGCAGTTCTTC.

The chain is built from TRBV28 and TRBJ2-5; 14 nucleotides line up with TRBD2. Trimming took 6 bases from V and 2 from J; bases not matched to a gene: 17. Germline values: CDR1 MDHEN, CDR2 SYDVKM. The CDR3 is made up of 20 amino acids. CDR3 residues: CASSYPNQGTSGSRQETQYF. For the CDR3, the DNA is TGTGCCAGCAGCTACCCGAATCAGGGGACTAGCGGGAGTCGACAAGAGACCCAGTACTTC.

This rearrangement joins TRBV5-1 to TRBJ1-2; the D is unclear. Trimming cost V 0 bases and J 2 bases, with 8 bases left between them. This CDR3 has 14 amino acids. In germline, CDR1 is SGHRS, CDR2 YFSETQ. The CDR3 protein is CASSLDPGNYGYTF. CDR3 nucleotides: TGCGCCAGCAGCTTGGATCCGGGGAACTATGGCTACACCTTC.

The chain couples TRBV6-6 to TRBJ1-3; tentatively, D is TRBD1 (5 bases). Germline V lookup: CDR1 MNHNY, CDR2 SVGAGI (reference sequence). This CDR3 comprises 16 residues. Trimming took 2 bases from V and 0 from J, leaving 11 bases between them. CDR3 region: CASSYARGSSGNTIYF. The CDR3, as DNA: TGTGCCAGCAGTTACGCACGGGGGAGCTCTGGAAACACCATATATTTT.

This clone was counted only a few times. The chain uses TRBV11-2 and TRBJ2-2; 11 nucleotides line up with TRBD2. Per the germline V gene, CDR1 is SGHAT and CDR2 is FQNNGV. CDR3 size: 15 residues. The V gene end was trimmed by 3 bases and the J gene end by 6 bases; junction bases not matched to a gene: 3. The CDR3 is CASSFLAGGPGELFF. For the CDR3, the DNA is TGTGCCAGCAGCTTTCTAGCGGGAGGTCCCGGGGAGCTGTTTTTT.

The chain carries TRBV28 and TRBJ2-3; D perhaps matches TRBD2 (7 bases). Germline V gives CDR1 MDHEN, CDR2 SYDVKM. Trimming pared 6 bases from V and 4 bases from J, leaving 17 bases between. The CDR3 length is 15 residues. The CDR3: CASSGPRGRADTQYF. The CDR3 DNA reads TGTGCCAGCAGCGGACCGCGGGGGCGTGCAGATACGCAGTATTTT.

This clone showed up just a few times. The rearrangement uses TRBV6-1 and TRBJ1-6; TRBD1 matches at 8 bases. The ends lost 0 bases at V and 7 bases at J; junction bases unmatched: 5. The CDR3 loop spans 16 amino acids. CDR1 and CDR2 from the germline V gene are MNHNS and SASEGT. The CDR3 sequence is CASSEAPRQGNSPLHF. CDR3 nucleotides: TGTGCCAGCAGTGAAGCCCCGAGACAGGGGAATTCACCCCTCCACTTT.

The CDR3 reads CASSQEPGINQPQHF. Written as DNA, the CDR3 is TGCGCCAGCAGCCAAGAGCCGGGTATCAATCAGCCCCAGCATTTT. The rearrangement uses TRBV4-1 and TRBJ1-5; D unclear. This CDR3 is 15 amino acids long. Trimming removed 0 bases at V and 3 bases at J, with 9 bases between. In germline, CDR1 is MGHRA, CDR2 YSYEKL.

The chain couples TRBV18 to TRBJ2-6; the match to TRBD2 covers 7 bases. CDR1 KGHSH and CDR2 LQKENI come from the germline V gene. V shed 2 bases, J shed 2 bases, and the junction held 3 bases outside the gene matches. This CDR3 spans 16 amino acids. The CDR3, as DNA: TGTGCCAGCTCACCAAGGGGAGGGGCTGGGGCCAACGTCCTGACTTTC. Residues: CASSPRGGAGANVLTF. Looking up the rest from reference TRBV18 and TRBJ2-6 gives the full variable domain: NAGVMQNPRHLVRRRGQEARLRCSPMKGHSHVYWYRQLPEEGLKFMVYLQKENIIDESGMPKERFSAEFPKEGPSILRIQQVVRGDSAAYFCASSPRGGAGANVLTFGAGSRLTVL.

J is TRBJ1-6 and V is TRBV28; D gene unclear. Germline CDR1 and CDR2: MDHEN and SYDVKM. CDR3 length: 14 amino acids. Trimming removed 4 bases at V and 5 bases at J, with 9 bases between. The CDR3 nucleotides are TGTGCCAGCAGTTCCGGTTTCGATAATTCACCCCTCCACTTT. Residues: CASSSGFDNSPLHF.

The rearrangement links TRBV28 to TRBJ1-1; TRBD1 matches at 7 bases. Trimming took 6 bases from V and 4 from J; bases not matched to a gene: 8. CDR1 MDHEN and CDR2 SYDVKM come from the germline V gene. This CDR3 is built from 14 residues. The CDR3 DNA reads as TGTGCCAGCAGCCCCGGTTCAGGGGGCACTGAAGCTTTCTTT. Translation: CASSPGSGGTEAFF.

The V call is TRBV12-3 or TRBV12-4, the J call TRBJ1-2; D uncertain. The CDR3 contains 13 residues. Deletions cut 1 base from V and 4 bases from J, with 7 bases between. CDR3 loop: CASSLGVPYGYTF. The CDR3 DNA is TGTGCCAGCAGTTTAGGAGTTCCCTATGGCTACACCTTC.

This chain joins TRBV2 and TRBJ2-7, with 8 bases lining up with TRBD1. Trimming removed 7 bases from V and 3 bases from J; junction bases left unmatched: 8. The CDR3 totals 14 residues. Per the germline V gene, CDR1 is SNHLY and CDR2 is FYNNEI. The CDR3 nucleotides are TGTGCCAGCAACTTCAACGACAGGGGCTACGAGCAGTACTTC. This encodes CASNFNDRGYEQYF.

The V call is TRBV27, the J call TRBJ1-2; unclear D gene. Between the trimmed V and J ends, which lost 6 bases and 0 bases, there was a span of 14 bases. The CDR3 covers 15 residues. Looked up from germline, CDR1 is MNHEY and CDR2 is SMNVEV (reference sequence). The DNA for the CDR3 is TGTGCCAGCAGCCACACGACAACAGCTAACTATGGCTACACCTTC. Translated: CASSHTTTANYGYTF.

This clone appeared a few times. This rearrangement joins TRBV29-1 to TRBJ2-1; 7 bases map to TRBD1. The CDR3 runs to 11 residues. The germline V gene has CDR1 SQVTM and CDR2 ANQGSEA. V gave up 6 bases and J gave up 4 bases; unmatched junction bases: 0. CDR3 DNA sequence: TGCAGCGTGACAGGGTACAATGAGCAGTTCTTC. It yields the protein CSVTGYNEQFF.

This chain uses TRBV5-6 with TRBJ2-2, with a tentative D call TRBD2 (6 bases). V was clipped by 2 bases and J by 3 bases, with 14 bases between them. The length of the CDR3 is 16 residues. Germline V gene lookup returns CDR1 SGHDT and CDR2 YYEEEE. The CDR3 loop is CASSFSQEGDTGELFF. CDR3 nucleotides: TGTGCCAGCAGCTTTAGCCAGGAGGGTGACACCGGGGAGCTGTTTTTT.

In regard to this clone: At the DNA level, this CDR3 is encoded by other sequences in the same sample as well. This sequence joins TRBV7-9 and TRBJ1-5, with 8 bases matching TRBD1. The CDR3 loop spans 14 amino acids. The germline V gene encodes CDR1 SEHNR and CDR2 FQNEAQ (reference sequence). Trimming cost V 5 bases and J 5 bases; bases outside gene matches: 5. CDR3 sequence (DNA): TGTGCCAGCAGCCCCGGGACAGGTGATCAGCCCCAGCATTTT. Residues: CASSPGTGDQPQHF. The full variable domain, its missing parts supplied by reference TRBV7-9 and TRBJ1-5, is DTGVSQNPRHKITKRGQNVTFRCDPISEHNRLYWYRQTLGQGPEFLTYFQNEAQLEKSRLLSDRFSAERPKGSFSTLEIQRTEQGDSAMYLCASSPGTGDQPQHFGDGTRLSIL.

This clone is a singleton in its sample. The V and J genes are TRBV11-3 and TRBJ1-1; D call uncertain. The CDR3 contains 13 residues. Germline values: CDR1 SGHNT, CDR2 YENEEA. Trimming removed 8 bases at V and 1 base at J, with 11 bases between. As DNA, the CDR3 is TGTGCCAGCTCCCGGGAGGGGAACACTGAAGCTTTCTTT. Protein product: CASSREGNTEAFF.

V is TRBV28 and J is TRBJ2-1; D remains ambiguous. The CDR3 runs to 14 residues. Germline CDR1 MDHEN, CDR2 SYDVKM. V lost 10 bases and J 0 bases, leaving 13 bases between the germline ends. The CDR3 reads CATNRVSSYNEQFF. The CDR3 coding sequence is TGTGCCACCAACCGGGTTTCCTCCTACAATGAGCAGTTCTTC.